These 20 T cell receptor beta chains originate from one sample sequenced in a study of blood T cell repertoires in COVID-19. Data came from immunoSEQ multiplex PCR; TCRdb stores just in-frame clones and leaves some out. This table has 130,000 to 150,000 clones, 70% to 90% appearing once. The sequencing sample was made of peripheral blood. The origin of the receptors is a human donor with acute or convalescent COVID-19. The donor label of this sample is uncertain.

The V call is TRBV6-4, the J call TRBJ2-2; 7 bases map to TRBD1. With V trimmed by 6 bases and J by 0 bases, 4 bases remained unmatched. CDR1 MRHNA and CDR2 SNTAGT come from the germline V gene. There are 15 residues in the CDR3. The DNA of the CDR3 is TGTGCCAGCAGCTCCGGGACAGCGAACACCGGGGAGCTGTTTTTT. Protein product: CASSSGTANTGELFF.

This sequence joins TRBV3-1 (or the pseudogene TRBV3-2) and TRBJ2-7, with 8 bases that match TRBD2. The germline CDR1 and CDR2 sequences are LGHDT and YNNKEL (reference sequence). V was clipped by 4 bases and J by 1 base; unmatched bases: 6. The CDR3 has 15 amino acids. CDR3 protein: CASSPRTSPSYEQYF. The DNA for the CDR3 is TGTGCCAGCAGCCCTCGGACTAGCCCTTCCTACGAGCAGTACTTC.

This clone was detected once. The chain joins TRBV6-2 or TRBV6-3 to TRBJ1-2; 7 bases line up with TRBD1. J gave up 3 bases and V 5 bases, and 3 bases lay outside the gene matches. Germline V gives CDR1 MNHEY, CDR2 SVGEGT. This CDR3 contains 13 residues. CDR3 DNA: TGTGCCAGCAGTCTACAGGGGTACTATGGCTACACCTTC. It is translated as CASSLQGYYGYTF.

The chain links TRBV6-6 to TRBJ1-5, with 8 bases matching TRBD1. Trimming cost V 7 bases and J 2 bases; bases outside gene matches: 4. The length of the CDR3 is 14 residues. Germline lookup yields CDR1 MNHNY and CDR2 SVGAGI (reference sequence). The CDR3 loop reads CASTTGDGNQPQHF. CDR3 bases: TGTGCCAGCACGACAGGGGATGGCAATCAGCCCCAGCATTTT.

This clone was observed a few times. V is TRBV27 and J is TRBJ2-7; 9 bases match TRBD1. Germline-derived CDR1 and CDR2 are MNHEY and SMNVEV (reference sequence). Trimming cost V 7 bases and J 9 bases; bases outside gene matches: 13. CDR3 length: 14 residues. CDR3 sequence reads: CASKQTGTGSWQYF. In DNA form, the CDR3 reads TGTGCCAGCAAACAGACCGGGACAGGGTCATGGCAGTACTTC.

V is TRBV21-1 and J is TRBJ2-1; the DNA was not used to check the table's D call, TRBD2. TRBV21-1 is deemed a pseudogene. There are 15 residues in the CDR3. The CDR3 here is CASSNLETRYNEQFF. In nucleotides, the CDR3 is TGTGCCAGCAGCAACCTGGAGACTAGATACAATGAGCAGTTCTTC.

J is TRBJ1-6 and V is TRBV29-1, with D maybe TRBD1 (5 bases). CDR1 and CDR2 from the germline V gene are SQVTM and ANQGSEA. This CDR3 has 13 residues. V gave up 4 bases and J gave up 6 bases, with 10 bases separating them. This chain's CDR3 is CSVVEGANSPLHF. CDR3 in DNA: TGCAGCGTTGTCGAAGGGGCTAATTCACCCCTCCACTTT.

This chain links TRBV28 with TRBJ2-7; TRBD1 might be the D (5 bases). Germline V gene data show CDR1 as MDHEN and CDR2 as SYDVKM. CDR3 size: 14 residues. Trimming removed 6 bases at V and 0 bases at J, with 12 bases between. The CDR3 DNA sequence: TGTGCCAGCAGGGGGCAGGGTAGCTCCTACGAGCAGTACTTC. It encodes CASRGQGSSYEQYF.

The chain links TRBV13 to TRBJ2-3; D remains ambiguous. The CDR3 consists of 12 residues. Looked up from germline, CDR1 is PRHDT and CDR2 is FYEKMQ (reference sequence). Trimming removed 5 bases at V and 1 base at J, with 4 bases between. CDR3 DNA: TGTGCCAGCAGCCTCGGCACAGATACGCAGTATTTT. This codes for CASSLGTDTQYF.

The chain couples TRBV28 to TRBJ2-2; 11 bases map to TRBD2. The V segment lost 1 base and the J segment 7 bases; nucleotides outside the gene matches: 8. CDR3 length: 17 amino acids. Germline V gives CDR1 MDHEN, CDR2 SYDVKM. The CDR3 nucleotides are TGTGCCAGCAGTTTATCGGCTAGCGGGGGGATTGGCGGGGAGCTGTTTTTT. It encodes CASSLSASGGIGGELFF.

V is TRBV7-8 and J is TRBJ2-5; TRBD2 is a possible D gene (7 bases). This CDR3 has 14 residues. In germline, CDR1 is SGHVS, CDR2 FQNEAQ. V shed 1 base and J shed 5 bases, with 11 bases lying between them. The CDR3 here is CASSLGGGPETQYF. DNA of the CDR3: TGTGCCAGCAGCTTAGGGGGGGGCCCGGAGACCCAGTACTTC.

The gene calls are TRBV9 and TRBJ2-1, with a weak D call TRBD2 (6 bases). Trimming took 0 bases from V and 10 from J, leaving 14 bases between them. Germline CDR1 and CDR2: SGDLS and YYNGEE. The CDR3 is 14 residues long. CDR3 loop: CASSVARETREQFF. CDR3 coding DNA: TGTGCCAGCAGCGTAGCTCGGGAGACACGGGAGCAGTTCTTC. Complete variable domain (other parts from reference TRBV9 and TRBJ2-1): DSGVTQTPKHLITATGQRVTLRCSPRSGDLSVYWYQQSLDQGLQFLIQYYNGEERAKGNILERFSAQQFPDLHSELNLSSLELGDSALYFCASSVARETREQFFGPGTRLTVL.

V and J are TRBV28 and TRBJ1-5; D is possibly TRBD1 (5 bases). CDR3 length equals 13 residues. The germline gives CDR1 MDHEN, CDR2 SYDVKM. Deletions cut 6 bases from V and 6 bases from J, with 12 bases between. The CDR3 coding sequence is TGTGCCAGCAGACCCCCCGGGGGTCAGCCCCAGCATTTT. This gives the protein CASRPPGGQPQHF. Together with reference TRBV28 and TRBJ1-5, the CDR3 gives the full variable domain: DVKVTQSSRYLVKRTGEKVFLECVQDMDHENMFWYRQDPGLGLRLIYFSYDVKMKEKGDIPEGYSVSREKKERFSLILESASTNQTSMYLCASRPPGGQPQHFGDGTRLSIL.

This clone came up a few times. This same CDR3 is encoded by further DNA sequences in the sample. The CDR3 spells CASSFGGYGYTF. The CDR3 DNA is TGTGCCAGCAGTTTTGGGGGGTATGGCTACACCTTC. The rearrangement joins TRBV12-3 or TRBV12-4 to TRBJ1-2; D possibly corresponds to TRBD1 (5 bases). The CDR3 runs 12 residues. With 3 bases removed from V and 5 bases from J, the gap between germline ends came to 7 bases.

With respect to this clone: The same CDR3 can be traced to other DNA sequences in this sample. This chain connects TRBV6-5 to TRBJ1-4, with D hard to call. Germline loops: CDR1 MNHEY, CDR2 SVGAGI. Trimming removed 2 bases from V and 8 bases from J, with 6 bases in between. The CDR3 runs 12 residues. Written as DNA, the CDR3 is TGTGCCAGCAGTTACGGAGGCGAAAAACTGTTTTTT. It encodes CASSYGGEKLFF.

The chain couples TRBV10-3 to TRBJ2-1; D is perhaps TRBD2 (5 bases). CDR1 ENHRY and CDR2 SYGVKD come from the germline V gene. The CDR3 is 13 amino acids. Trimming took 9 bases from V and 2 from J, leaving 11 bases between them. CDR3 sequence: CAMRTDPYNEQFF. In DNA form, the CDR3 reads TGTGCCATGCGGACTGACCCCTACAATGAGCAGTTCTTC.

This clone was detected only a few times. The rearrangement joins TRBV19 to TRBJ1-5, with 7 bases lining up with TRBD1. Trimming at V came to 5 bases and at J to 0 bases, leaving 7 bases not matched to a gene. Germline CDR1 is LNHDA and CDR2 is SQIVND (reference sequence). The CDR3 has 16 residues. CDR3 in amino acids: CASSLRTGDSNQPQHF. CDR3 in DNA: TGTGCCAGTAGTCTAAGGACAGGCGATAGCAATCAGCCCCAGCATTTT.

To note about this clone: One junction end disagrees with the germline gene, perhaps due to a read error. The rearrangement joins TRBV28 to TRBJ1-2, with 9 bases lining up with TRBD1. The germline V gene has CDR1 MDHEN and CDR2 SYDVKM. The CDR3 length is 15 residues. The CDR3: CPSRKRDRGGYGYTF. CDR3 coding DNA: TGTCCCAGCAGAAAACGCGACAGGGGGGGTTATGGCTACACCTTC.

The chain carries TRBV2 and TRBJ2-2, with TRBD2 matching 13 bases. The CDR3 runs to 15 residues. J gave up 6 bases and V 7 bases, and 5 bases lay outside the gene matches. The germline V gene encodes CDR1 SNHLY and CDR2 FYNNEI. The CDR3 region is CASIGTSGVPGELFF. CDR3 sequence (DNA): TGTGCCAGCATTGGGACTAGCGGGGTTCCCGGGGAGCTGTTTTTT.

The sample holds a few counts of this clone. The genes are TRBV3-1 (or the pseudogene TRBV3-2) and TRBJ1-2; a possible D gene is TRBD1 (5 bases). Germline V gives CDR1 LGHDT, CDR2 YNNKEL (reference sequence). Trimming took 1 base from V and 4 from J, leaving 22 bases between them. The CDR3 has 18 amino acids. Written as DNA, the CDR3 is TGTGCCAGCAGCCAAGTCGACCGACCGCGGGGGATAGTCTATGGCTACACCTTC. Translation: CASSQVDRPRGIVYGYTF.